The clone carrying this T cell receptor (beta chain) was observed many times. The sample comes from a study of T-cell reconstitution after alpha-beta-depleted transplantation in children. Molecular barcoding with unique molecular identifiers was used for the TCRbeta library. MiXCR was run by TCRdb on the PCR reads, yielding one entry per CDR3 protein. This table has 85,000 to 120,000 distinct CDR3 sequences, 4.5% to 7.5% appearing once. In germline, CDR1 is SGDLS, CDR2 YYNGEE. This CDR3 is 15 amino acids long. V lost 0 bases, J lost 5 bases, and 1 base stayed unmatched. The chain uses TRBV9 and TRBJ1-4, with 10 bases matching TRBD1. The TCR sequence derives from a female patient between 2 and 10 years old who had a stem cell transplant for Fanconi anemia, so the T cells may come from the graft donor. This specimen consisted of PBMCs, mostly from graft donor cells, obtained 60 days after TCRalphabeta/CD19-depleted stem cell transplant. This CDR3 reads CASSVGDRGNEKLFF. The CDR3 nucleotides are TGTGCCAGCAGCGTAGGGGACAGGGGAAATGAAAAACTGTTTTTT. The full variable domain, in which reference TRBV9 and TRBJ1-4 provide the parts outside the CDR3, is DSGVTQTPKHLITATGQRVTLRCSPRSGDLSVYWYQQSLDQGLQFLIQYYNGEERAKGNILERFSAQQFPDLHSELNLSSLELGDSALYFCASSVGDRGNEKLFFGSGTQLSVL.